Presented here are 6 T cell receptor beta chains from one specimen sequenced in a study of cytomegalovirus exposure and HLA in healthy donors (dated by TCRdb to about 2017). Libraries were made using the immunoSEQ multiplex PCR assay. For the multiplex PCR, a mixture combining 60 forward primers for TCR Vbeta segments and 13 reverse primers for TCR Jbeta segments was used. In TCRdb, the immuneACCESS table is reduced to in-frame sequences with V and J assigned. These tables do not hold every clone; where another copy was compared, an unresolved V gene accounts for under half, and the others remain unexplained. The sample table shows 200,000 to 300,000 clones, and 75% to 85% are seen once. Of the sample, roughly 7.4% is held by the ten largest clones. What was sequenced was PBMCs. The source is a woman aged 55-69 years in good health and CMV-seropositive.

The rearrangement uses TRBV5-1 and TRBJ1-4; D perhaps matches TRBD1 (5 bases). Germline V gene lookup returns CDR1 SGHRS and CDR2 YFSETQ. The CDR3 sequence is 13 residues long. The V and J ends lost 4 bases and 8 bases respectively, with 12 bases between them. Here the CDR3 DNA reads TGCGCCAGCAGCCCGACAGTTGACGAAAAACTGTTTTTT. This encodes CASSPTVDEKLFF. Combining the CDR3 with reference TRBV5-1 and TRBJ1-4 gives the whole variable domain KAGVTQTPRYLIKTRGQQVTLSCSPISGHRSVSWYQQTPGQGLQFLFEYFSETQRNKGNFPGRFSGRQFSNSRSEMNVSTLELGDSALYLCASSPTVDEKLFFGSGTQLSVL.

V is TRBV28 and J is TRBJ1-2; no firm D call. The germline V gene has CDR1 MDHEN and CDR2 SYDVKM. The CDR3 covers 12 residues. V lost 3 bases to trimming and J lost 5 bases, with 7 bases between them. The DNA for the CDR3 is TGTGCCAGCAGTTTTCGGGGATATGGCTACACCTTC. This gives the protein CASSFRGYGYTF.

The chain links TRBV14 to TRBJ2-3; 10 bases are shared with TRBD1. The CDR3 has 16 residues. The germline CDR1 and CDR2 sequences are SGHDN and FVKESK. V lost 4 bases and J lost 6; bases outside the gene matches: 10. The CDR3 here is CASSLRQGAKSDTQYF. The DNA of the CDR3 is TGTGCCAGCAGCCTTAGACAGGGGGCGAAGTCTGATACGCAGTATTTT.

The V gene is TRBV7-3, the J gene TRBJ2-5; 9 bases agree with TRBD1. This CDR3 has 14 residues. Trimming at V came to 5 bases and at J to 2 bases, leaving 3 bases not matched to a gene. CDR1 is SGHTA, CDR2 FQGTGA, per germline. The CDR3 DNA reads TGTGCCAGCAGCCTAGGACAGGGGCAAGAGACCCAGTACTTC. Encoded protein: CASSLGQGQETQYF.

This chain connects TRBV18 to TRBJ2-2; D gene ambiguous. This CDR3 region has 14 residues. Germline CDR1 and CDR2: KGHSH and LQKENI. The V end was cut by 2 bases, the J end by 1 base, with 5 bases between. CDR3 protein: CASSPEQNTGELFF. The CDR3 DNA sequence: TGTGCCAGCTCACCAGAACAGAACACCGGGGAGCTGTTTTTT. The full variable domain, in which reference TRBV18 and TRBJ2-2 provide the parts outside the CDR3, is NAGVMQNPRHLVRRRGQEARLRCSPMKGHSHVYWYRQLPEEGLKFMVYLQKENIIDESGMPKERFSAEFPKEGPSILRIQQVVRGDSAAYFCASSPEQNTGELFFGEGSRLTVL.

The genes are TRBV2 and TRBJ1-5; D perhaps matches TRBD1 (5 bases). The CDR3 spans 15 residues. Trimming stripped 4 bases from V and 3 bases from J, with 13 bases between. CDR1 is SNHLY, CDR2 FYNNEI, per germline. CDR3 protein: CASSVIGANNQPQHF. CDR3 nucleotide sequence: TGTGCCAGCAGTGTCATAGGGGCGAACAATCAGCCCCAGCATTTT.